The 13 T cell receptor beta chains presented below share a single source sample, sequenced in a study of shared T cell receptors in the human thymus. Clones were sequenced by immunoSEQ multiplex PCR, and TCRdb holds only the in-frame ones, with some missing. The table records about 380,000 clones, over 90% of them present only once. The sequenced sample was thymocytes. The source of these receptors is a human donor.

V and J are TRBV28 and TRBJ2-7; 10 bases are shared with TRBD2. The germline V gene has CDR1 MDHEN and CDR2 SYDVKM. Trimming took 6 bases from V and 1 from J; bases not matched to a gene: 9. The CDR3 consists of 16 residues. The DNA of the CDR3 is TGTGCCAGCAGCCATAATAGCGGGAGGAATTCCTACGAGCAGTACTTC. As protein: CASSHNSGRNSYEQYF.

This rearrangement joins TRBV7-6 to TRBJ2-5; D not resolved. V lost 4 bases, J lost 2 bases, and 20 bases lay in between. The CDR3 extends over 17 amino acids. Germline loops: CDR1 SGHVS, CDR2 FNYEAQ. The CDR3 coding sequence is TGTGCCAGCAGCTGGTCTGCGGTCCCCCCCCAACAAGAGACCCAGTACTTC. This translates into CASSWSAVPPQQETQYF. The variable domain in full, completed from reference TRBV7-6 and TRBJ2-5, reads GAGVSQSPRYKVTKRGQDVALRCDPISGHVSLYWYRQALGQGPEFLTYFNYEAQQDKSGLPNDRFSAERPEGSISTLTIQRTEQRDSAMYRCASSWSAVPPQQETQYFGPGTRLLVL.

The V call is TRBV10-3, the J call TRBJ1-5, with D unclear. Looked up from germline, CDR1 is ENHRY and CDR2 is SYGVKD. This CDR3 region has 13 residues. The V and J ends lost 2 bases and 1 base respectively, with 3 bases between them. CDR3 loop: CAISERSNQPQHF. DNA for the CDR3: TGTGCCATCAGTGAGCGAAGCAATCAGCCCCAGCATTTT.

The J gene is TRBJ1-6, the V gene TRBV30; D is unclear. The CDR3 covers 13 residues. CDR1 GTSNPN and CDR2 SVGIG come from the germline V gene (reference sequence). Deletions cut 5 bases from V and 10 bases from J, with 15 bases between. The CDR3 nucleotides are TGTGCCTGGTCGGCAGAAAGATCATCACCCCTCCACTTT. Amino acids: CAWSAERSSPLHF.

This clone has a single count. Written as DNA, the CDR3 is TGTGCCAGCAGCTCACTGTCTCCAGGGGACCTTGGTGGGGCCAACGTCCTGACTTTC. It encodes CASSSLSPGDLGGANVLTF. J is TRBJ2-6 and V is TRBV5-4, with D maybe TRBD1 (6 bases). Trimming pared 3 bases from V and 3 bases from J, leaving 22 bases between. Germline CDR1 reads SGHNT; CDR2 reads YYREEE (reference sequence). This CDR3 spans 19 amino acids.

The rearrangement links TRBV10-1 to TRBJ2-7; 9 bases are shared with TRBD2. The CDR3 contains 15 residues. From germline, CDR1 is WNHNN and CDR2 SYGVQD (reference sequence). V lost 5 bases, J lost 7 bases, and 12 bases stayed unmatched. The chain's CDR3 is CASSNAGGRAKEQYF. CDR3 nucleotide sequence: TGCGCCAGCAGTAACGCGGGCGGGAGGGCCAAAGAGCAGTACTTC.

The chain employs TRBV29-1 and TRBJ2-3; tentative D call: TRBD2 (5 bases). The CDR3 contains 13 residues. Germline lookup yields CDR1 SQVTM and CDR2 ANQGSEA. Trimming removed 7 bases from V and 6 bases from J, with 17 bases in between. Here the CDR3 reads CSAVPDCGDTQYF. CDR3 DNA sequence: TGCAGCGCTGTACCGGACTGCGGGGATACGCAGTATTTT.

V and J are TRBV7-3 and TRBJ2-1, with 9 bases lining up with TRBD2. The junction had 5 bases not matched to a gene; V was cut back by 2 bases and J by 3 bases. Germline assignment: CDR1 SGHTA and CDR2 FQGTGA. The CDR3 has 16 amino acids. The DNA of the CDR3 is TGTGCCAGCAGCTTAGGAGGACTAGCGTACTACAATGAGCAGTTCTTC. Translating it yields CASSLGGLAYYNEQFF.

This sequence joins TRBV7-7 and TRBJ1-4, with 7 bases matching TRBD1. The germline CDR1 and CDR2 sequences are SSHAT and FNYEAQ (reference sequence). The CDR3 has 15 residues. V lost 2 bases and J lost 7; bases outside the gene matches: 7. The CDR3 spells CASSLPLGTAEKLFF. CDR3 DNA: TGTGCCAGCAGCTTACCCCTCGGGACAGCTGAAAAACTGTTTTTT. Using reference TRBV7-7 and TRBJ1-4 for the parts outside the CDR3, the full variable domain is GAGVSQSPRYKVTKRGQDVTLRCDPISSHATLYWYQQALGQGPEFLTYFNYEAQPDKSGLPSDRFSAERPEGSISTLTIQRTEQRDSAMYRCASSLPLGTAEKLFFGSGTQLSVL.

The chain couples TRBV11-1 to TRBJ1-1; D is ambiguous. Trimming removed 1 base at V and 8 bases at J, with 5 bases between. Per the germline V gene, CDR1 is SGHAT and CDR2 is FQDESV (reference sequence). The CDR3 contains 11 residues. The DNA of the CDR3 is TGTGCCAGCAGCTTAGGCCCAGAAGCTTTCTTT. Its translation: CASSLGPEAFF.

V is TRBV5-6 and J is TRBJ2-3, with D tentatively TRBD2 (5 bases). The CDR3 runs to 15 residues. CDR1 and CDR2 (germline): SGHDT, YYEEEE. V lost 2 bases, J lost 3 bases, and 13 bases lay in between. Here the CDR3 DNA reads TGTGCCAGCAGCTTTCGGCCTGGAGGAACAGATACGCAGTATTTT. Its protein is CASSFRPGGTDTQYF. Drawing the rest from reference TRBV5-6 and TRBJ2-3, the complete variable domain is DAGVTQSPTHLIKTRGQQVTLRCSPKSGHDTVSWYQQALGQGPQFIFQYYEEEERQRGNFPDRFSGHQFPNYSSELNVNALLLGDSALYLCASSFRPGGTDTQYFGPGTRLTVL.

The rearrangement links TRBV5-4 to TRBJ2-3, with TRBD2 identical over 7 bases. Germline trimming cut 2 bases from V and 0 bases from J; bases unmatched to any gene: 6. The germline CDR1 and CDR2 sequences are SGHNT and YYREEE (reference sequence). The CDR3 runs 16 residues. In DNA, the CDR3 is TGTGCCAGCAGCTTCTCAAGTAGCGGGAGCACAGATACGCAGTATTTT. Its translation: CASSFSSSGSTDTQYF. The variable domain in full, with the rest retrieved from reference TRBV5-4 and TRBJ2-3, is ETGVTQSPTHLIKTRGQQVTLRCSSQSGHNTVSWYQQALGQGPQFIFQYYREEENGRGNFPPRFSGLQFPNYSSELNVNALELDDSALYLCASSFSSSGSTDTQYFGPGTRLTVL.

The gene calls are TRBV7-2 and TRBJ1-1; D might be TRBD1 (6 bases). This CDR3 contains 15 residues. Trimming pared 4 bases from V and 9 bases from J, leaving 21 bases between. CDR1 and CDR2 (germline): SGHTA, FQGNSA. Here the CDR3 DNA reads TGTGCCAGCAGCTGGATGGCGGGGGGGCGCGTAAAAGCTTTCTTT. Protein: CASSWMAGGRVKAFF.